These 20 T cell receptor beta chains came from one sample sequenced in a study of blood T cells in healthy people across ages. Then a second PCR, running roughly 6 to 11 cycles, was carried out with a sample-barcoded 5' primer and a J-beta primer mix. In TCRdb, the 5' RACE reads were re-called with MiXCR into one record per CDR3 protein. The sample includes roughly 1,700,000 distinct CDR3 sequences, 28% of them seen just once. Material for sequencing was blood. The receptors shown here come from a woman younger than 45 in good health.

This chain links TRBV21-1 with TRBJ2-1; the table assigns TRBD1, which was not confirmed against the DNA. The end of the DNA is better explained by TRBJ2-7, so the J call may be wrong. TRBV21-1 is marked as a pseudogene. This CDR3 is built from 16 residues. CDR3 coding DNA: TGTGCCAGCAGCAACCGGGACAACTCCTCCTACAATGAGCAGTACTTC. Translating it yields CASSNRDNSSYNEQYF.

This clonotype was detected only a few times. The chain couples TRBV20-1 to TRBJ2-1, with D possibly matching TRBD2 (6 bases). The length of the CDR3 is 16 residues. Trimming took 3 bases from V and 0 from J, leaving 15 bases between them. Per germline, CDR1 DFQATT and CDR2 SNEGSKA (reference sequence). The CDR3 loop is CSARAASAISYNEQFF. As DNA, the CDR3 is TGCAGTGCTAGGGCAGCTAGCGCGATCTCCTACAATGAGCAGTTCTTC.

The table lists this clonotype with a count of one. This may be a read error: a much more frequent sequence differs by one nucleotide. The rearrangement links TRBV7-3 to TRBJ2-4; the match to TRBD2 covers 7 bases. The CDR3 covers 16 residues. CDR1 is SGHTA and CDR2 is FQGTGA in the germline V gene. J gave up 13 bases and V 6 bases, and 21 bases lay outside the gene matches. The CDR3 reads CASSPPGSGAYNEQYF. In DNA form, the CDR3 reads TGTGCCAGCAGTCCCCCGGGAAGCGGGGCATACAATGAGCAGTACTTC. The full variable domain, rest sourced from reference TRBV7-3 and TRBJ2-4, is GAGVSQTPSNKVTEKGKYVELRCDPISGHTALYWYRQSLGQGPEFLIYFQGTGAADDSGLPNDRFFAVRPEGSVSTLKIQRTERGDSAVYLCASSPPGSGAYNEQYFGAGTRLSVL.

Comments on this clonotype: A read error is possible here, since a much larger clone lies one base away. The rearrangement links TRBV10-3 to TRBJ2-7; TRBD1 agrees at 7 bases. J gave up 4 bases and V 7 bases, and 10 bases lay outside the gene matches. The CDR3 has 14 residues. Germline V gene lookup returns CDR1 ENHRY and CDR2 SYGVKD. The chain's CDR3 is CAITGTAVPYEQYF. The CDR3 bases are TGTGCCATCACCGGGACAGCCGTTCCATACGAGCAGTACTTC.

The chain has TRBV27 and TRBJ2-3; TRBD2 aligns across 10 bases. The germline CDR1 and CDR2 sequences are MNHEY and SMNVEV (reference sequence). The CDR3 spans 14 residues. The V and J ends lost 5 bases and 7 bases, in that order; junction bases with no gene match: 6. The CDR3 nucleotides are TGTGCCAGCAGTGCTAGCGGGGGCGGGTATACGCAGTATTTT. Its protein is CASSASGGGYTQYF.

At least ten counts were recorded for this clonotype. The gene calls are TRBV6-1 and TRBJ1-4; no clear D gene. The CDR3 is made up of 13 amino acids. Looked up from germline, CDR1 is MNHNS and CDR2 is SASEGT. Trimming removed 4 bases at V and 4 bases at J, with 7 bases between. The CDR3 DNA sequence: TGTGCCAGCAGTGTCCGGAGTAATGAAAAACTGTTTTTT. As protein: CASSVRSNEKLFF.

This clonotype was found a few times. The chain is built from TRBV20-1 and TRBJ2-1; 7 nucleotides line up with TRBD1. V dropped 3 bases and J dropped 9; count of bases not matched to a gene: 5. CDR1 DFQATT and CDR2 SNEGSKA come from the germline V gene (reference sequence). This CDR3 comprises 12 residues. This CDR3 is CSARADRVEQFF. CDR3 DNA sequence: TGCAGTGCTAGGGCCGACAGGGTTGAGCAGTTCTTC.

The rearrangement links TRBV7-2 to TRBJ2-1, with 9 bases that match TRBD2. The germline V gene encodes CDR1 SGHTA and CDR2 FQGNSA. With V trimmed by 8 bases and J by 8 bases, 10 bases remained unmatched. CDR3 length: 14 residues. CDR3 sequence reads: CASAKREEFHEQFF. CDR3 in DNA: TGTGCCAGCGCGAAGCGGGAGGAGTTCCATGAGCAGTTCTTC.

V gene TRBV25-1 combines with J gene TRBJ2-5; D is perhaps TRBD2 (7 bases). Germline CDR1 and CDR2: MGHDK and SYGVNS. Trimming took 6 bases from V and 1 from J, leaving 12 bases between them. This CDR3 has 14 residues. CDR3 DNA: TGTGCCAGCAGGGGGGGGGCTTTCCAAGAGACCCAGTACTTC. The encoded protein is CASRGGAFQETQYF.

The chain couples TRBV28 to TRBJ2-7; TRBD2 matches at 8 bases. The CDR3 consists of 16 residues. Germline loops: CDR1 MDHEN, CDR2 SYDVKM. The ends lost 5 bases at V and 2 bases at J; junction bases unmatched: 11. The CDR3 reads CASSPSSGGGTYEQYF. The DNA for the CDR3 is TGTGCCAGCAGTCCCAGCTCGGGGGGGGGAACCTACGAGCAGTACTTC.

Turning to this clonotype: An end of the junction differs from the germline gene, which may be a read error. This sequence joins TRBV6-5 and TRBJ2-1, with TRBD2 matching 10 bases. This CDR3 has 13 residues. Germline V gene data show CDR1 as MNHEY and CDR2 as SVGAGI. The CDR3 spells CVSSSSSGGARFF. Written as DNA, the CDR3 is TGTGTCAGCAGTTCGTCCAGCGGGGGGGCCCGGTTCTTC.

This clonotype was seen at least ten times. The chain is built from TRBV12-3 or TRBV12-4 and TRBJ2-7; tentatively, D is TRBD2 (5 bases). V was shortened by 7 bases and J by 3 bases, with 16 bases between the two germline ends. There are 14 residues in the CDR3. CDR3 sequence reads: CASTILSAGYEQYF. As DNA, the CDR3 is TGTGCCAGCACTATCCTCAGCGCGGGCTACGAGCAGTACTTC.

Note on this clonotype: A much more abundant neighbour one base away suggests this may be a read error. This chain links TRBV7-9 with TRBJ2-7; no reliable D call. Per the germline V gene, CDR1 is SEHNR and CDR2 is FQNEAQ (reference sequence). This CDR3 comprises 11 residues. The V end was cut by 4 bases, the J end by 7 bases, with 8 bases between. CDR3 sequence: CASSSAEEQYF. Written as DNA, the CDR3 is TGTGCCAGCAGCTCCGCGGAGGAGCAGTACTTC.

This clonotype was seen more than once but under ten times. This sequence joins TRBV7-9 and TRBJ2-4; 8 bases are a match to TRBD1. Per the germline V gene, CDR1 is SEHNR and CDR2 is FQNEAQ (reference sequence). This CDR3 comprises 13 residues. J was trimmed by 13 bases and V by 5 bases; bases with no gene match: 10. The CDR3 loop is CASSPDRVQEQYF. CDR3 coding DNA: TGTGCCAGCAGCCCGGACAGGGTTCAGGAGCAGTACTTC.

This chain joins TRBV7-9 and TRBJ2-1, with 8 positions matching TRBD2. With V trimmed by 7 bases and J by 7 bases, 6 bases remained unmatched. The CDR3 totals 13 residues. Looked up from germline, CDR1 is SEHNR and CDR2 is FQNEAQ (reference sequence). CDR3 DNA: TGTGCCAGCAAATACGGGGGGGGGAATGAGCAGTTCTTC. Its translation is CASKYGGGNEQFF.

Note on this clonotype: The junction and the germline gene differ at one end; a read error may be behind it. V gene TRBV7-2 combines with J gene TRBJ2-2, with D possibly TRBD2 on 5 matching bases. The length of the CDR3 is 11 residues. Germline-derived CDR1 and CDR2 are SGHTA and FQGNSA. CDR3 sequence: CASSLPGERFF. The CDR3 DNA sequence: TGTGCCAGCAGCCTGCCCGGGGAGCGGTTTTTT.

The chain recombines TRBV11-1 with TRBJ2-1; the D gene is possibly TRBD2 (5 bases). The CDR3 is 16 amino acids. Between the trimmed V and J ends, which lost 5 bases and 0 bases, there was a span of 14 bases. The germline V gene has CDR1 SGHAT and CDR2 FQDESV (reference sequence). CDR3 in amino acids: CASSHWAGDSYNEQFF. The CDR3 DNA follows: TGTGCCAGCAGCCACTGGGCCGGGGACTCCTACAATGAGCAGTTCTTC.

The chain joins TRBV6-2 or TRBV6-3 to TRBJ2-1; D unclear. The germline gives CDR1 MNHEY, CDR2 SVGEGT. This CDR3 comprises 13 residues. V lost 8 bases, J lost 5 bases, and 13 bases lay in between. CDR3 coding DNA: TGTGCCAGCGACGGTGAGGCTGACAATGAGCAGTTCTTC. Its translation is CASDGEADNEQFF.

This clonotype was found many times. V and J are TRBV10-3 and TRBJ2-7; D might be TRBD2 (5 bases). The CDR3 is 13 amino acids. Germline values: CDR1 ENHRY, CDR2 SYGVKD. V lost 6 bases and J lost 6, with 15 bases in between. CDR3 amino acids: CAISPGLSLEQYF. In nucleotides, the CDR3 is TGTGCCATCAGCCCCGGACTGAGTCTCGAGCAGTACTTC.

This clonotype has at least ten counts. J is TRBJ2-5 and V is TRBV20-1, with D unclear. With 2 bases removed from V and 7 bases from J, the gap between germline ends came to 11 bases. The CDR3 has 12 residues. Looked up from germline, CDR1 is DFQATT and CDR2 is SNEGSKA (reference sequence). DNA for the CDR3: TGCAGTGCTAGACCCGCTATTGGGACCCAGTACTTC. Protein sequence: CSARPAIGTQYF.